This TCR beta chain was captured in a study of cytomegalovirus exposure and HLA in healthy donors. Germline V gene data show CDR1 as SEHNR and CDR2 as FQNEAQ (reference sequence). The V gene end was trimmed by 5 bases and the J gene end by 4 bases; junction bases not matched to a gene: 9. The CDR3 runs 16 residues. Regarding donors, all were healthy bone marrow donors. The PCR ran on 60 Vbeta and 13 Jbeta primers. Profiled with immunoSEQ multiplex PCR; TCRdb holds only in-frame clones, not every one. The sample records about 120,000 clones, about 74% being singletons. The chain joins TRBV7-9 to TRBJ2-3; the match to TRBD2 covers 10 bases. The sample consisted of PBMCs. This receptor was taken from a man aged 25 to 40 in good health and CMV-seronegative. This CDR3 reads CASSPPSGSDADTQYF. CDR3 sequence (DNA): TGTGCCAGCAGCCCCCCTAGCGGGAGTGATGCAGATACGCAGTATTTT.